The 24 T cell receptor beta chains presented below share a single source sample, sequenced in a study of graft-versus-host responses after intestinal transplantation. This table comes from immunoSEQ multiplex PCR, and its TCRdb copy is limited to in-frame clones, with some not included. The table has over 100,000 clones, around 90% seen once. Their target antigens are unknown. The sequencing here drew on unstimulated CD4+ T cells sorted from spleen or lymph node cells, taken before transplant. These receptors were taken from a human donor who was the organ donor for an intestinal transplant.

The J gene is TRBJ2-1, the V gene TRBV7-8, with D hard to call. Germline values: CDR1 SGHVS, CDR2 FQNEAQ. The CDR3 contains 14 residues. Trimming left V 5 bases short and J 7 bases short, with 15 bases between. CDR3 coding DNA: TGTGCCAGCAGCGGACGGACCCCCTGGAATGAGCAGTTCTTC. Its translation is CASSGRTPWNEQFF.

The V call is TRBV6-5, the J call TRBJ2-2; D is possibly TRBD1 (6 bases). Looked up from germline, CDR1 is MNHEY and CDR2 is SVGAGI. The CDR3 is made up of 13 amino acids. The V and J ends lost 6 bases and 4 bases respectively, with 9 bases between them. CDR3 DNA sequence: TGTGCCAGCAGCCGGGACACCACCGGGGAGCTGTTTTTT. It encodes CASSRDTTGELFF.

The J gene is TRBJ1-2, the V gene TRBV6-6; no clear D. V was pared by 8 bases and J by 4 bases, with 11 bases between. The CDR3 consists of 12 residues. CDR1 MNHNY and CDR2 SVGAGI come from the germline V gene (reference sequence). This chain's CDR3 is CASRWEFYGYTF. CDR3 bases: TGTGCCAGCCGGTGGGAATTCTATGGCTACACCTTC.

The sample holds a few counts of this clone. The chain has TRBV11-2 and TRBJ2-5, with 14 bases identical to TRBD2. CDR3 length: 17 amino acids. The germline CDR1 and CDR2 sequences are SGHAT and FQNNGV. V lost 1 base, J lost 7 bases, and 8 bases stayed unmatched. The CDR3 DNA reads as TGTGCCAGCAGCTTAGTTGGGACTAGCGGGAGACCTGGGACCCAGTACTTC. As protein: CASSLVGTSGRPGTQYF.

J is TRBJ2-3 and V is TRBV6-4; 7 bases fit TRBD1. Trimming removed 2 bases from V and 2 bases from J; junction bases left unmatched: 4. The germline gives CDR1 MRHNA, CDR2 SNTAGT. The CDR3 extends over 15 amino acids. CDR3 in amino acids: CASSDPDRATDTQYF. CDR3 DNA: TGTGCCAGCAGTGACCCAGACAGGGCCACAGATACGCAGTATTTT.

The chain recombines TRBV7-9 with TRBJ2-1, with a possible D match to TRBD1 (6 bases). Trimming removed 4 bases from V and 14 bases from J, with 18 bases in between. Germline V gene data show CDR1 as SEHNR and CDR2 as FQNEAQ (reference sequence). The CDR3 is made up of 13 amino acids. Here the CDR3 reads CASSSIFDRNKFF. Here the CDR3 DNA reads TGTGCCAGCAGCTCAATCTTTGACAGGAATAAGTTCTTC.

CDR3 in amino acids: CASGLVLRTGTSGSSYEQYF. CDR3 sequence (DNA): TGTGCTAGTGGTTTGGTACTCCGGACAGGGACTAGCGGGAGCTCCTACGAGCAGTACTTC. The chain uses TRBV12-5 and TRBJ2-7; 14 nucleotides line up with TRBD2. V lost 0 bases to trimming and J lost 0 bases; unmatched junction nucleotides: 10. Germline lookup yields CDR1 LGHNT and CDR2 FRNRAP. This CDR3 region has 20 residues.

This chain connects TRBV30 to TRBJ2-1; 7 bases align to TRBD2. J lost 2 bases, V lost 5 bases, and 6 bases had no gene match. The CDR3 consists of 14 residues. In germline, CDR1 is GTSNPN, CDR2 SVGIG (reference sequence). In nucleotides, the CDR3 is TGTGCCTGGGGGAGGGGCATGGCCTACAATGAGCAGTTCTTC. Protein product: CAWGRGMAYNEQFF.

The V call is TRBV6-5, the J call TRBJ1-5, with D uncertain. CDR3 length equals 14 residues. Trimming stripped 2 bases from V and 1 base from J, with 6 bases between. Germline CDR1 reads MNHEY; CDR2 reads SVGAGI. DNA of the CDR3: TGTGCCAGCAGTTACGGTCGGAGCAATCAGCCCCAGCATTTT. It specifies CASSYGRSNQPQHF.

This rearrangement joins TRBV11-2 to TRBJ2-7, with 10 bases identical to TRBD2. The germline V gene encodes CDR1 SGHAT and CDR2 FQNNGV. This CDR3 contains 14 residues. Losses at the gene ends were 5 bases for V and 5 bases for J; bases not matched to a gene: 6. The CDR3 nucleotides are TGTGCCAGCAGCCGACTAGCGGGTATCCACGAGCAGTACTTC. Amino acid sequence: CASSRLAGIHEQYF. Based on the CDR3 plus reference TRBV11-2 and TRBJ2-7, the full variable domain is EAGVAQSPRYKIIEKRQSVAFWCNPISGHATLYWYQQILGQGPKLLIQFQNNGVVDDSQLPKDRFSAERLKGVDSTLKIQPAKLEDSAVYLCASSRLAGIHEQYFGPGTRLTVT.

This clone was seen once. The chain links TRBV9 to TRBJ1-2, with D possibly matching TRBD1 (5 bases). This CDR3 spans 14 amino acids. The V and J ends lost 0 bases and 9 bases respectively, with 15 bases between them. From germline, CDR1 is SGDLS and CDR2 YYNGEE. The chain's CDR3 is CASSVATPGPSYTF. As DNA, the CDR3 is TGTGCCAGCAGCGTAGCTACACCGGGACCGAGCTACACCTTC. Looking up the rest from reference TRBV9 and TRBJ1-2 gives the full variable domain: DSGVTQTPKHLITATGQRVTLRCSPRSGDLSVYWYQQSLDQGLQFLIQYYNGEERAKGNILERFSAQQFPDLHSELNLSSLELGDSALYFCASSVATPGPSYTFGSGTRLTVV.

This clone appeared once. V usage is TRBV27 and J usage is TRBJ2-7; 11 nucleotides align to TRBD2. CDR1 and CDR2 from the germline V gene are MNHEY and SMNVEV (reference sequence). V was pared by 6 bases and J by 0 bases, with 10 bases of the junction left unmatched. CDR3 size: 17 residues. CDR3 DNA: TGTGCCAGCAGCCTTACGACTAGCGGGACGGGCTCCTACGAGCAGTACTTC. Its protein product is CASSLTTSGTGSYEQYF.

The chain links TRBV6-6 to TRBJ2-3, with D possibly matching TRBD2 (6 bases). CDR1 is MNHNY, CDR2 SVGAGI, per germline (reference sequence). The CDR3 consists of 15 residues. Trimming removed 2 bases at V and 2 bases at J, with 11 bases between. DNA of the CDR3: TGTGCCAGCAGTTACGGCGGGATCTACACAGATACGCAGTATTTT. It translates to CASSYGGIYTDTQYF.

V usage is TRBV7-9 and J usage is TRBJ1-1, with D possibly matching TRBD1 (6 bases). This CDR3 spans 16 amino acids. Germline CDR1 is SEHNR and CDR2 is FQNEAQ (reference sequence). V was clipped by 1 base and J by 6 bases, with 18 bases between them. CDR3 in amino acids: CASSLGGRRSGAEAFF. The DNA of the CDR3 is TGTGCCAGCAGCTTAGGGGGGCGAAGGTCAGGGGCTGAAGCTTTCTTT.

This sequence joins TRBV5-4 and TRBJ2-3, with D possibly TRBD1 on 6 matching bases. The CDR3 has 12 amino acids. CDR1 SGHNT and CDR2 YYREEE come from the germline V gene (reference sequence). Trimming took off 3 bases at V and 5 bases at J, with 7 bases between the two ends. The chain's CDR3 is CASSSRGDTQYF. The CDR3 DNA reads as TGTGCCAGCAGCTCCAGGGGAGATACGCAGTATTTT.

The chain couples TRBV18 to TRBJ1-3; D not certain. Trimming stripped 0 bases from V and 8 bases from J, with 8 bases between. The CDR3 has 13 residues. CDR1 and CDR2 from the germline V gene are KGHSH and LQKENI. CDR3 sequence: CASSPPRPYTIYF. The CDR3 coding sequence is TGTGCCAGCTCACCACCGAGGCCGTACACCATATATTTT.

This rearrangement joins TRBV12-5 to TRBJ2-5; D is perhaps TRBD2 (6 bases). Germline lookup yields CDR1 LGHNT and CDR2 FRNRAP. The CDR3 has 15 amino acids. V lost 0 bases, J lost 7 bases, and 15 bases lay in between. Here the CDR3 reads CASGLVQADGGTQYF. CDR3 in DNA: TGTGCTAGTGGTTTGGTACAGGCCGACGGGGGGACCCAGTACTTC. The full variable domain, with the rest looked up from reference TRBV12-5 and TRBJ2-5, is DARVTQTPRHKVTEMGQEVTMRCQPILGHNTVFWYRQTMMQGLELLAYFRNRAPLDDSGMPKDRFSAEMPDATLATLKIQPSEPRDSAVYFCASGLVQADGGTQYFGPGTRLLVL.

The chain couples TRBV7-9 to TRBJ2-7; TRBD1 matches at 10 bases. Trimming at V came to 5 bases and at J to 7 bases, leaving 8 bases not matched to a gene. Looked up from germline, CDR1 is SEHNR and CDR2 is FQNEAQ (reference sequence). The CDR3 covers 14 residues. The CDR3 DNA is TGTGCCAGCAGCCCCCGGGACAGGGGAGGGGAGCAGTACTTC. It encodes CASSPRDRGGEQYF.

With respect to this clone: This CDR3 is also generated by other DNA sequences in the sample. The chain couples TRBV12-5 to TRBJ2-4, with TRBD2 identical over 7 bases. The V gene end was trimmed by 1 base and the J gene end by 0 bases; junction bases not matched to a gene: 9. CDR1 and CDR2 from the germline V gene are LGHNT and FRNRAP. The CDR3 length is 18 residues. The CDR3: CASGLGSLADIAKNIQYF. The CDR3, as DNA: TGTGCTAGTGGTTTGGGGTCCCTAGCGGATATAGCCAAAAACATTCAGTACTTC.

J is TRBJ1-5 and V is TRBV2; D gene unclear. V lost 3 bases to trimming and J lost 7 bases, with 13 bases between them. CDR3 size: 14 residues. Germline V gene sequence: CDR1 SNHLY, CDR2 FYNNEI. For the CDR3, the DNA is TGTGCCAGCAGTGAGCGGGGATCGAGGCAGCCCCAGCATTTT. It is translated as CASSERGSRQPQHF.

The chain is built from TRBV6-1 and TRBJ1-1; possible D gene TRBD1, 5 bases. The V gene's germline CDR1 is MNHNS and CDR2 SASEGT. The CDR3 is 13 residues long. Trimming removed 6 bases at V and 12 bases at J, with 20 bases between. The CDR3 is CASSPTVGAAPFF. CDR3 coding DNA: TGTGCCAGCAGCCCCACAGTCGGGGCTGCACCTTTCTTT.

CDR3 amino acids: CASSRRATNEKLFF. DNA for the CDR3: TGTGCCAGCAGCCGAAGAGCAACTAATGAAAAACTGTTTTTT. The chain links TRBV5-5 to TRBJ1-4; no definite D call. Germline CDR1 SGHKS, CDR2 YYEKEE (reference sequence). The V gene lost 4 bases and the J gene lost 0 bases, with 7 bases spanning the gap. The CDR3 length is 14 residues.

The chain recombines TRBV6-1 with TRBJ2-7, with 7 bases that match TRBD1. This CDR3 has 13 amino acids. Germline V gene lookup returns CDR1 MNHNS and CDR2 SASEGT. After removal of 8 bases from V and 4 bases from J, the junction contained 8 bases not matched to a gene. The CDR3 reads CASAKTGIYEQYF. CDR3 DNA: TGTGCCAGCGCCAAGACAGGGATATACGAGCAGTACTTC.

This chain uses TRBV5-3 with TRBJ2-7; 7 nucleotides agree with TRBD2. TRBV5-3 is placed among ORFs of uncertain function. The J segment lost 4 bases and the V segment lost 1 base, leaving 8 bases of the junction unmatched. The CDR3 sequence is 15 residues long. CDR3 nucleotide sequence: TGTGCCAGAAGCTTGTCGCGGGAGACCTATTACGAGCAGTACTTC. Translated, it gives CARSLSRETYYEQYF.